This passage covers 6 T cell receptor beta chains from one sample sequenced in a study of T cell responses to AZD1222 COVID-19 vaccine. Clones were sequenced by immunoSEQ multiplex PCR, and TCRdb holds only the in-frame ones, with some missing. The repertoire includes more than 100,000 clones, about nine tenths of them detected once, and about 1.2% sits in the top ten. The specimen was peripheral blood, collected on day 0 of AZD1222 vaccination. The receptors originated from an adult in good health.

The gene calls are TRBV12-2 and TRBJ1-2; TRBD1 reflects the table's D call only, with no check against the DNA. TRBV12-2 counts as a pseudogene. The CDR3 contains 15 residues. The CDR3 sequence: CASRVLGQLGSGYTF. Written as DNA, the CDR3 is TGTGCAAGTCGCGTCCTGGGACAGTTGGGGTCTGGCTACACCTTC.

This clone was observed a single time. V and J are TRBV25-1 and TRBJ2-7; D may be TRBD1 or TRBD2 (5 bases each). Trimming removed 2 bases at V and 6 bases at J, with 14 bases between. The germline CDR1 and CDR2 sequences are MGHDK and SYGVNS. This CDR3 region has 14 residues. The chain's CDR3 is CASSENSPRGEQYF. The CDR3 bases are TGTGCCAGCAGTGAAAACAGCCCGAGGGGCGAGCAGTACTTC.

The rearrangement joins TRBV18 to TRBJ2-7, with D tentatively TRBD1 or TRBD2 (5 bases each). Per germline, CDR1 KGHSH and CDR2 LQKENI. V was trimmed by 3 bases and J by 5 bases, leaving 20 bases between them. The length of the CDR3 is 16 residues. This CDR3 is CASSPDQGVAGNEQYF. CDR3 coding DNA: TGTGCCAGCTCACCTGACCAGGGAGTGGCAGGCAACGAGCAGTACTTC.

This clone has a single count. The chain has TRBV25-1 and TRBJ1-2; D not certain. In germline, CDR1 is MGHDK, CDR2 SYGVNS. This CDR3 contains 12 residues. V lost 2 bases and J lost 7, with 8 bases in between. In nucleotides, the CDR3 is TGTGCCAGCAGTGAAGGGGTCTCTGGCTACACCTTC. Its protein product is CASSEGVSGYTF.

V is TRBV11-3 and J is TRBJ2-2, with D possibly TRBD1 on 5 matching bases. The germline V gene encodes CDR1 SGHNT and CDR2 YENEEA. Trimming took 3 bases from V and 1 from J, leaving 9 bases between them. The CDR3 is made up of 15 amino acids. CDR3 amino acids: CASSFKGVNTGELFF. The CDR3 DNA follows: TGTGCCAGCAGCTTTAAAGGGGTGAACACCGGGGAGCTGTTTTTT.

The chain carries TRBV11-2 and TRBJ2-2; no clear D gene. The CDR3 runs to 13 residues. V was pared by 3 bases and J by 5 bases, with 7 bases between. Looked up from germline, CDR1 is SGHAT and CDR2 is FQNNGV. CDR3 loop: CASSFLGTGELFF. The CDR3 region has the DNA TGTGCCAGCAGCTTCTTAGGAACCGGGGAGCTGTTTTTT. Filled out from reference TRBV11-2 and TRBJ2-2, the complete variable domain reads EAGVAQSPRYKIIEKRQSVAFWCNPISGHATLYWYQQILGQGPKLLIQFQNNGVVDDSQLPKDRFSAERLKGVDSTLKIQPAKLEDSAVYLCASSFLGTGELFFGEGSRLTVL.